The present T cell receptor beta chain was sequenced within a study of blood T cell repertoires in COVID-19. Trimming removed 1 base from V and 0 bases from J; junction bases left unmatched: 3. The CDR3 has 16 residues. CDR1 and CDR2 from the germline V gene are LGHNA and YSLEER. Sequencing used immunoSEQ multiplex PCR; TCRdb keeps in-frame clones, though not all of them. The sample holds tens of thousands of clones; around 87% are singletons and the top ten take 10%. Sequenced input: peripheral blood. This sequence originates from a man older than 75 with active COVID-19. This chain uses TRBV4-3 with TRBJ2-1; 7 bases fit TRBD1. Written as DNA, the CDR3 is TGCGCCAGCAGCCAAGTGACAGGGACCTCCTACAATGAGCAGTTCTTC. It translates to CASSQVTGTSYNEQFF.